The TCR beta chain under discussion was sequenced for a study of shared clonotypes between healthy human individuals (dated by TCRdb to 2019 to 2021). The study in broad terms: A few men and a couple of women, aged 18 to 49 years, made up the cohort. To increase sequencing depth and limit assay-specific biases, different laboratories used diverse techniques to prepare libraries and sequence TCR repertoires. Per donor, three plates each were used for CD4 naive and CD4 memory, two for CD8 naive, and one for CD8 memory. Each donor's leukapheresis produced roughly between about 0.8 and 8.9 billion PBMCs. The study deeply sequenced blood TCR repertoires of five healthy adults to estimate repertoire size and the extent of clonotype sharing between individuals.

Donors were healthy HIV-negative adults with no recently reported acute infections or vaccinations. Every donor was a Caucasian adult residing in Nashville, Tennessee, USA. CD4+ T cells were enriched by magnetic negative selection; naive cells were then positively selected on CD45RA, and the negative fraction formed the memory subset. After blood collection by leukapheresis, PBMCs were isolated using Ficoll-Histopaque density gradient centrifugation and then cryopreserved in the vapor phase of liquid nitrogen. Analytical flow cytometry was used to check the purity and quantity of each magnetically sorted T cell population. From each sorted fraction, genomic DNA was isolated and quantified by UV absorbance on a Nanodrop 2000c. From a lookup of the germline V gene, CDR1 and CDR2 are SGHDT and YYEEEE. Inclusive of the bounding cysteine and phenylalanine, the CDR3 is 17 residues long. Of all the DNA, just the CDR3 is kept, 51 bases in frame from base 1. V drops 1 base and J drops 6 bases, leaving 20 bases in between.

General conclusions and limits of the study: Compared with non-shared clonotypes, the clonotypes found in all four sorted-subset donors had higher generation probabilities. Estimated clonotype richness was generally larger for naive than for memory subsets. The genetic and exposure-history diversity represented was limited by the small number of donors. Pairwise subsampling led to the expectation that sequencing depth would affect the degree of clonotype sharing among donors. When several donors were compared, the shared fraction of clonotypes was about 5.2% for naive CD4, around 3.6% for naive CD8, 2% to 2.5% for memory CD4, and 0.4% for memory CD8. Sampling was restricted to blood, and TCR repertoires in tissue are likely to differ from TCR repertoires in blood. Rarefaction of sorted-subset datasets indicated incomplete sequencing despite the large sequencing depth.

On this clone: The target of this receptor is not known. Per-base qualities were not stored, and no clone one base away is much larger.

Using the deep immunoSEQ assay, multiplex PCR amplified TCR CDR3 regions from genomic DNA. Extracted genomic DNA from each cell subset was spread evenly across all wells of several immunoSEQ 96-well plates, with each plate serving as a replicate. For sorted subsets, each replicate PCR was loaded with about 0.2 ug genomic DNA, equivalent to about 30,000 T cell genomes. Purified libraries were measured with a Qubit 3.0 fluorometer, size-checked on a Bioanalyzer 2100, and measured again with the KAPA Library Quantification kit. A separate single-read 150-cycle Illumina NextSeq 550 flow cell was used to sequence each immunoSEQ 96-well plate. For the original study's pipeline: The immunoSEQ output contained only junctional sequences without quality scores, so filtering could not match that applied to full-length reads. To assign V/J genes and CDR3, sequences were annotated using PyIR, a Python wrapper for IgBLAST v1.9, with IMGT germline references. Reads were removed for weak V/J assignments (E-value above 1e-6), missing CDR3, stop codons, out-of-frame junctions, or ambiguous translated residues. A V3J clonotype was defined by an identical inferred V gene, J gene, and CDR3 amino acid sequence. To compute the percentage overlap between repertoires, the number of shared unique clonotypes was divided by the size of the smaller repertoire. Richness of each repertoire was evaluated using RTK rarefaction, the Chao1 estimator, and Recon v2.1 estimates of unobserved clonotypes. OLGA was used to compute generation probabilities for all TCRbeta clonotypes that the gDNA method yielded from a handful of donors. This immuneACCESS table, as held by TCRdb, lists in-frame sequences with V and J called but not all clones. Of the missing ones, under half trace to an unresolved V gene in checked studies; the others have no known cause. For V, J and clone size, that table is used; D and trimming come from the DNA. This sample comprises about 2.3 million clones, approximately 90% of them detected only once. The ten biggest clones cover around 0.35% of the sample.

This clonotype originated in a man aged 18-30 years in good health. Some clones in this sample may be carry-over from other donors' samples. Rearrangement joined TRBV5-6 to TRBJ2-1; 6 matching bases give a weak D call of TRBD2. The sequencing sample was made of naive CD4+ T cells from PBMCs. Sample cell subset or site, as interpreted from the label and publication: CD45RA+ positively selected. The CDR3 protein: CASSLWLGGNVANEQFF. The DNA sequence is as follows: TGTGCCAGCAGCTTGTGGTTGGGGGGAAACGTGGCCAATGAGCAGTTCTTC.